This TCR beta chain was obtained from a study of blood T cell repertoires in COVID-19. The overall study: Nucleic acid was either cDNA or gDNA, and it came from T cells, B-cell-depleted T cells, or PBMCs.

Here immunoSEQ multiplex PCR was the method, and the copy in TCRdb shows in-frame clones only, minus some. Among nearly 200,000 clones listed, about 89% were seen once. The participants were between about 18 and 90 years old and came from 24 US areas. Membership in each cohort depended on participant-reported clinical history. Two negative PCRs, clearance, or symptom resolution were required of recovered Cohort 3 donors. The CDR3 covers 15 residues. Germline trimming cut 3 bases from V and 4 bases from J; bases unmatched to any gene: 7. Per germline, CDR1 SQVTM and CDR2 ANQGSEA. Only one count was recorded for this clone.

The genes are TRBV29-1 and TRBJ1-2; the match to TRBD1 covers 11 bases. The origin of this receptor is a woman under 30 who had recovered from COVID-19. Sequenced sample: PBMCs or T cells enriched from blood (not recorded which). DNA of the CDR3: TGCAGCGTTGAGGGGACAGGGGGACTCTCCTATGGCTACACCTTC. This gives the protein CSVEGTGGLSYGYTF. The whole variable domain, remainder taken from reference TRBV29-1 and TRBJ1-2, is SAVISQKPSRDICQRGTSLTIQCQVDSQVTMMFWYRQQPGQSLTLIATANQGSEATYESGFVIDKFPISRPNLTFSTLTVSNMSPEDSSIYLCSVEGTGGLSYGYTFGSGTRLTVV.